Each of the 26 T cell receptor beta chains below was sequenced from the same sample in a study of blood T cell repertoires in COVID-19. The protocol was immunoSEQ multiplex PCR, while the TCRdb copy is restricted to in-frame clones and leaves out a portion. Of fewer than 250,000 clones in the sample, 86% were seen once. The sample was peripheral blood. Receptors originate from a man aged 50 to 59 with COVID-19, enrolled during active disease.

The chain employs TRBV7-6 and TRBJ1-1, with TRBD1 identical over 7 bases. The V segment lost 5 bases and the J segment 5 bases; nucleotides outside the gene matches: 11. The germline V gene has CDR1 SGHVS and CDR2 FNYEAQ. This CDR3 comprises 15 residues. Here the CDR3 reads CASSPQTGRRTEAFF. CDR3 coding DNA: TGTGCCAGCAGCCCCCAGACAGGGAGAAGGACTGAAGCTTTCTTT.

The CDR3 loop is CASSYSTGADQPQHF. The CDR3, as DNA: TGTGCCAGCAGTTACTCAACAGGGGCCGATCAGCCCCAGCATTTT. V usage is TRBV6-5 and J usage is TRBJ1-5, with TRBD1 matching over 7 bases. CDR1 is MNHEY and CDR2 is SVGAGI in the germline V gene. CDR3 size: 15 residues. V was clipped by 0 bases and J by 5 bases; unmatched bases: 4.

V gene TRBV19 combines with J gene TRBJ2-7, with a tentative D call TRBD2 (6 bases). The V gene lost 4 bases and the J gene lost 5 bases, with 15 bases spanning the gap. CDR3 length: 14 amino acids. The V gene's germline CDR1 is LNHDA and CDR2 SQIVND (reference sequence). CDR3 bases: TGTGCCAGTAGTACCCAGGGCGGGATGAACGAGCAGTACTTC. It translates to CASSTQGGMNEQYF.

The genes are TRBV14 and TRBJ2-1; 8 nucleotides align to TRBD2. Germline V gives CDR1 SGHDN, CDR2 FVKESK. The ends lost 8 bases at V and 12 bases at J; junction bases unmatched: 24. The CDR3 loop spans 17 amino acids. The CDR3 protein is CASAKARSGLVTIRQFF. Written as DNA, the CDR3 is TGTGCCAGCGCCAAGGCCCGCTCGGGACTAGTGACGATCCGGCAGTTCTTC.

V gene TRBV4-2 combines with J gene TRBJ2-7; 7 nucleotides line up with TRBD2. The CDR3 length is 15 residues. After removal of 0 bases from V and 2 bases from J, the junction contained 4 bases not matched to a gene. CDR1 LGHNA and CDR2 YNFKEQ come from the germline V gene. The CDR3, as DNA: TGTGCCAGCAGCCAAGAGGCGGGGGTAACCTACGAGCAGTACTTC. It yields the protein CASSQEAGVTYEQYF.

The V gene is TRBV6-1, the J gene TRBJ1-2; D may be TRBD1 (6 bases). V was pared by 2 bases and J by 2 bases, with 15 bases between. Germline CDR1 is MNHNS and CDR2 is SASEGT. This CDR3 has 16 residues. DNA of the CDR3: TGTGCCAGCAGTGAATACGGGGGGGCAGGAAACTATGGCTACACCTTC. It codes for CASSEYGGAGNYGYTF.

DNA for the CDR3: TGTGCCAGCAGCCAATTGCGGACAGGGGCAGGACGTGGCTACACCTTC. This gives the protein CASSQLRTGAGRGYTF. V gene TRBV14 combines with J gene TRBJ1-2, with 9 bases lining up with TRBD1. Looked up from germline, CDR1 is SGHDN and CDR2 is FVKESK. With V trimmed by 2 bases and J by 7 bases, 11 bases remained unmatched. There are 16 residues in the CDR3.

This clone was seen a handful of times. The V and J genes are TRBV20-1 and TRBJ1-6; 7 bases map to TRBD1. The CDR3 has 14 amino acids. V shed 3 bases and J 7 bases; nucleotides not matched to a gene: 6. Looked up from germline, CDR1 is DFQATT and CDR2 is SNEGSKA (reference sequence). The DNA for the CDR3 is TGCAGTGCTAGTACACAGGGGTCGAATTCACCCCTCCACTTT. This translates into CSASTQGSNSPLHF.

The rearrangement links TRBV7-3 to TRBJ2-5; no firm D call. With 3 bases removed from V and 1 base from J, the gap between germline ends came to 15 bases. CDR1 SGHTA and CDR2 FQGTGA come from the germline V gene. The CDR3 contains 16 residues. The CDR3 is CASSLAGTLGQETQYF. In DNA form, the CDR3 reads TGTGCCAGCAGCTTGGCTGGAACCCTAGGCCAAGAGACCCAGTACTTC.

The V and J genes are TRBV3-1 (or the pseudogene TRBV3-2) and TRBJ1-6, with no clear D. CDR1 and CDR2 (germline): LGHDT, YNNKEL (reference sequence). The length of the CDR3 is 13 residues. V was clipped by 0 bases and J by 7 bases, with 4 bases between them. The CDR3 here is CASSQERNSPLHF. In DNA, the CDR3 is TGTGCCAGCAGCCAAGAGAGGAATTCACCCCTCCACTTT.

The CDR3 DNA is TGTGCCAGGGGGACAGGGGTTGAAAAACTGTTTTTT. Its translation: CARGTGVEKLFF. This chain connects TRBV6-5 to TRBJ1-4; 10 nucleotides agree with TRBD1. V lost 9 bases and J lost 7; bases outside the gene matches: 2. CDR3 length: 12 amino acids. CDR1 is MNHEY, CDR2 SVGAGI, per germline.

The rearrangement links TRBV10-3 to TRBJ1-2, with D unresolved. The CDR3 has 12 amino acids. Germline CDR1 is ENHRY and CDR2 is SYGVKD. V shed 2 bases and J shed 8 bases, with 9 bases lying between them. The CDR3 here is CAISEPREGYTF. The DNA for the CDR3 is TGTGCCATCAGTGAGCCCCGTGAGGGCTACACCTTC.

The rearrangement joins TRBV5-1 to TRBJ2-1, with TRBD2 identical over 10 bases. The ends lost 0 bases at V and 6 bases at J; junction bases unmatched: 3. The germline CDR1 and CDR2 sequences are SGHRS and YFSETQ. The CDR3 is made up of 15 amino acids. CDR3 sequence: CASSLGASGGNEQFF. Here the CDR3 DNA reads TGCGCCAGCAGCTTGGGTGCTAGCGGGGGCAATGAGCAGTTCTTC.

The genes are TRBV5-1 and TRBJ2-3; a possible D gene is TRBD1 (6 bases). V was shortened by 4 bases and J by 1 base, with 13 bases between the two germline ends. Germline assignment: CDR1 SGHRS and CDR2 YFSETQ. The CDR3 is 15 amino acids. The CDR3, as DNA: TGCGCCAGCAGCCCCGGACAGTTTGGCACAGATACGCAGTATTTT. It encodes CASSPGQFGTDTQYF. Based on the CDR3 plus reference TRBV5-1 and TRBJ2-3, the full variable domain is KAGVTQTPRYLIKTRGQQVTLSCSPISGHRSVSWYQQTPGQGLQFLFEYFSETQRNKGNFPGRFSGRQFSNSRSEMNVSTLELGDSALYLCASSPGQFGTDTQYFGPGTRLTVL.

The rearrangement uses TRBV2 and TRBJ2-7, with D perhaps TRBD2 (5 bases). V was cut by 1 base and J by 6 bases, with 19 bases left in between. The CDR3 has 16 residues. The germline CDR1 and CDR2 sequences are SNHLY and FYNNEI. CDR3 residues: CASSEGVGVSTTEQYF. CDR3 in DNA: TGTGCCAGCAGTGAAGGTGTCGGCGTATCGACTACCGAGCAGTACTTC. Using reference TRBV2 and TRBJ2-7 for the parts outside the CDR3, the full variable domain is EPEVTQTPSHQVTQMGQEVILRCVPISNHLYFYWYRQILGQKVEFLVSFYNNEISEKSEIFDDQFSVERPDGSNFTLKIRSTKLEDSAMYFCASSEGVGVSTTEQYFGPGTRLTVT.

V is TRBV5-6 and J is TRBJ1-1, with TRBD1 as a possible D gene (5 bases). V lost 1 base and J 6 bases, leaving 13 bases between the germline ends. This CDR3 spans 14 amino acids. The V gene's germline CDR1 is SGHDT and CDR2 YYEEEE. The CDR3 sequence: CASSLYGRVAEAFF. In DNA form, the CDR3 reads TGTGCCAGCAGCTTGTACGGCAGGGTGGCTGAAGCTTTCTTT.

This chain joins TRBV2 and TRBJ2-1; 11 nucleotides align to TRBD2. The CDR3 is made up of 15 amino acids. Germline CDR1 SNHLY, CDR2 FYNNEI. With V trimmed by 5 bases and J by 9 bases, 9 bases remained unmatched. The CDR3 DNA reads TGTGCCAGCAGTTCGCGTAGCGGGGGGGCCCGTGAGCAGTTCTTC. The encoded protein is CASSSRSGGAREQFF.

The V and J genes are TRBV6-5 and TRBJ2-1; weak D call: TRBD2 (6 bases). Trimming left V 7 bases short and J 10 bases short, with 23 bases between. Germline CDR1 and CDR2: MNHEY and SVGAGI. This CDR3 contains 15 residues. The CDR3 bases are TGTGCCAGCAAAAGACCGGGACTCCTAGGGTTGGAGCAGTTCTTC. This translates into CASKRPGLLGLEQFF.

The chain is built from TRBV9 and TRBJ1-2; D is perhaps TRBD1 (6 bases). Germline CDR1 is SGDLS and CDR2 is YYNGEE. V lost 5 bases and J 0 bases, leaving 11 bases between the germline ends. The CDR3 has 14 residues. As DNA, the CDR3 is TGTGCCAGCAGTTCGAGACAGGCTAACTATGGCTACACCTTC. It yields the protein CASSSRQANYGYTF.

This rearrangement joins TRBV29-1 to TRBJ1-1; D is unresolved. The V end was cut by 4 bases, the J end by 0 bases, with 9 bases between. This CDR3 contains 13 residues. From germline, CDR1 is SQVTM and CDR2 ANQGSEA. This CDR3 is CSVGLRMNTEAFF. The CDR3 bases are TGCAGCGTTGGGCTCCGCATGAACACTGAAGCTTTCTTT.

The CDR3 region is CASSHAGTSSSYEQYF. The CDR3 bases are TGCGCCAGCAGCCATGCCGGGACTTCGAGCTCCTACGAGCAGTACTTC. The genes are TRBV4-3 and TRBJ2-7; weak D call: TRBD2 (6 bases). Germline loops: CDR1 LGHNA, CDR2 YSLEER. V lost 3 bases and J 0 bases, leaving 15 bases between the germline ends. The CDR3 length is 16 residues.

The chain carries TRBV9 and TRBJ2-5; D might be TRBD2 (5 bases). CDR3 length: 17 amino acids. Germline CDR1 and CDR2: SGDLS and YYNGEE. Trimming removed 0 bases at V and 0 bases at J, with 15 bases between. The CDR3 bases are TGTGCCAGCAGCGTAGACCCGGTCCCGAGGGACCAAGAGACCCAGTACTTC. It translates to CASSVDPVPRDQETQYF. The full variable domain, its missing parts supplied by reference TRBV9 and TRBJ2-5, is DSGVTQTPKHLITATGQRVTLRCSPRSGDLSVYWYQQSLDQGLQFLIQYYNGEERAKGNILERFSAQQFPDLHSELNLSSLELGDSALYFCASSVDPVPRDQETQYFGPGTRLLVL.

The chain is built from TRBV29-1 and TRBJ2-7, with 8 bases fitting TRBD1. The germline gives CDR1 SQVTM, CDR2 ANQGSEA. The ends lost 6 bases at V and 5 bases at J; junction bases unmatched: 6. This CDR3 has 12 residues. The CDR3: CSVATGAHEQYF. CDR3 DNA: TGCAGCGTCGCGACAGGGGCACACGAGCAGTACTTC.

The chain carries TRBV3-1 (or the pseudogene TRBV3-2) and TRBJ2-7; 11 bases fit TRBD2. The J call may be wrong; the DNA end is better matched by TRBJ2-1. Germline V gene lookup returns CDR1 LGHDT and CDR2 YNNKEL (reference sequence). This CDR3 has 17 residues. The CDR3 sequence: CASSQATSGVNYNEQFF. CDR3 bases: TGTGCCAGCAGCCAAGCGACTAGCGGGGTTAACTACAATGAGCAGTTCTTC.

V usage is TRBV12-3 or TRBV12-4 and J usage is TRBJ2-7; TRBD1 matches 8 bases. The CDR3 loop spans 13 amino acids. The V segment lost 6 bases and the J segment 4 bases; nucleotides outside the gene matches: 5. CDR3 sequence (DNA): TGTGCCAGCAGCTGGACAGGGTTTTACGAGCAGTACTTC. It yields the protein CASSWTGFYEQYF.

The chain links TRBV24-1 to TRBJ2-1, with D perhaps matching TRBD2 (5 bases). V shed 4 bases and J shed 5 bases, with 14 bases lying between them. This CDR3 spans 15 amino acids. Germline V lookup: CDR1 KGHDR, CDR2 SFDVKD. The CDR3 loop reads CATSDATNQHNEQFF. The CDR3 DNA sequence: TGTGCCACCAGTGACGCGACTAACCAGCACAATGAGCAGTTCTTC.